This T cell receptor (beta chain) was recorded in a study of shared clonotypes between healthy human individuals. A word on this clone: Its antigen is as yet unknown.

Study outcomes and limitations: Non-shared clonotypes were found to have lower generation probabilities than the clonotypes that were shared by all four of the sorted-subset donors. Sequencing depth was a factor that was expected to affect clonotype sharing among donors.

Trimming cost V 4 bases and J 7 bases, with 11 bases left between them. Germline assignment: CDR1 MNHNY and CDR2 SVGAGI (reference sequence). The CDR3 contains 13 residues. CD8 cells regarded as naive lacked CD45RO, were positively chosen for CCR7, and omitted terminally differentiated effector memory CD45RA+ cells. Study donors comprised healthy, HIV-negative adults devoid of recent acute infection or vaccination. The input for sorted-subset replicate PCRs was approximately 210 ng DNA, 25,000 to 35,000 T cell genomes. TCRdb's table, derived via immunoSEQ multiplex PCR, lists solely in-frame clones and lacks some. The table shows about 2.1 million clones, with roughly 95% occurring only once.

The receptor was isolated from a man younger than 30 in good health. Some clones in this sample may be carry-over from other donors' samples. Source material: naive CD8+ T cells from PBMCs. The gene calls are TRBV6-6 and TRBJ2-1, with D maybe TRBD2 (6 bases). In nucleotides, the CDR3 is TGTGCCAGCAGTTGGAGACTAGGGAATGAGCAGTTCTTC. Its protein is CASSWRLGNEQFF.